Listed below are T cell receptor beta chains from one sample, sequenced in a study of blood T cell repertoires in COVID-19. The table came from immunoSEQ multiplex PCR; TCRdb's copy has only in-frame clones and leaves some out. The sample has around 83,000 clones, 70% to 90% seen once. The sequencing input was peripheral blood. Source of these receptors: a man in his forties or fifties with active or convalescent COVID-19. Each CDR3 is given with its conserved first and last residue. A D gene is named only where the DNA matches it firmly.

v_gene	j_gene	d_gene	CDR3nt	CDR3aa
TRBV6-5	TRBJ1-1	.	TGTGCCAGCACTCCGAATAGGAACACTGAAGCTTTCTTT	CASTPNRNTEAFF
TRBV30	TRBJ1-5	.	TGTGCCTGGAGTTACAGGAGCAATCAGCCCCAGCATTTT	CAWSYRSNQPQHF
TRBV5-6	TRBJ1-4	TRBD1	TGTGCCAGCAGCTCTCAGGCAGGGGGCGGTGAAAAACTGTTTTTT	CASSSQAGGGEKLFF
TRBV5-6	TRBJ2-3	TRBD1	TGTGCCAGCAGCCCGGGGACACGGACAGGGGGCACAGATACGCAGTATTTT	CASSPGTRTGGTDTQYF
TRBV5-5	TRBJ1-5	.	TGTGCCAGCAGCTTTCCCGGGAGTGATCAGCCCCAGCATTTT	CASSFPGSDQPQHF
TRBV9	TRBJ2-3	TRBD2	TGTGCCAGCAGCTTCCGGACTAGCGGTTCCACAGATACGCAGTATTTT	CASSFRTSGSTDTQYF
TRBV9	TRBJ2-5	.	TGTGCCAGCAGCGACAGTCTCTACGAGACCCAGTACTTC	CASSDSLYETQYF
TRBV2	TRBJ1-6	TRBD1	TGTGCCAGCCTCCCCGGGGACAGGGACTTCGGTTCACCCCTCCACTTT	CASLPGDRDFGSPLHF
TRBV28	TRBJ1-5	TRBD1	TGTGCCAGCAGTTTTACCCAGGGGGCGGGGTTCCAGCCCCAGCATTTT	CASSFTQGAGFQPQHF
TRBV19	TRBJ1-5	TRBD1	TGTGCCAGTAGTTTTCGTACAGGGGGCGGTCAGCCCCAGCATTTT	CASSFRTGGGQPQHF